The 17 T cell receptor beta chains listed next were all sequenced from one sample in a study of shared clonotypes between healthy human individuals. The repertoire was sequenced with immunoSEQ multiplex PCR; TCRdb's copy has only in-frame clones and lacks some. The data show about 600,000 clones, around 95% seen once. It was CD45RO-negative cells, positively selected for CCR7, that made up naive CD8 cells, with terminally differentiated effector memory CD45RA+ cells excluded. Sequencing was done on a sample of naive CD8+ T cells sorted from blood. The receptors were gathered from a woman aged 25-40 years in good health.

V gene TRBV5-3 combines with J gene TRBJ2-5, with D perhaps assigned TRBD1 or TRBD2 (6 bases each). TRBV5-3 has ORF status, its function being uncertain. V was cut by 4 bases and J by 5 bases, with 18 bases left in between. This CDR3 has 15 residues. The CDR3 is CARSERGTAPETQYF. CDR3 bases: TGTGCCAGAAGCGAAAGGGGGACTGCTCCCGAGACCCAGTACTTC.

The chain employs TRBV19 and TRBJ1-5; no clear D. Per germline, CDR1 LNHDA and CDR2 SQIVND (reference sequence). The CDR3 runs 12 residues. V was trimmed by 6 bases and J by 7 bases, leaving 10 bases between them. The CDR3, as DNA: TGTGCCAGTAGGACTGGGTTGCAGCCCCAGCATTTT. This encodes CASRTGLQPQHF.

J is TRBJ2-7 and V is TRBV27; no reliable D call. CDR1 is MNHEY and CDR2 is SMNVEV in the germline V gene (reference sequence). This CDR3 is built from 12 residues. Trimming took 5 bases from V and 5 from J, leaving 10 bases between them. CDR3 DNA sequence: TGTGCCAGCAGTGGGCCCCGGGACGAGCAGTACTTC. It specifies CASSGPRDEQYF.

CDR3 DNA sequence: TGTGCCAGCAGCTTATTCGCGGGAGGGCAAGATACGCAGTATTTT. It translates to CASSLFAGGQDTQYF. The rearrangement uses TRBV13 and TRBJ2-3; 9 bases match TRBD2. J was trimmed by 5 bases and V by 2 bases; bases with no gene match: 5. This CDR3 has 15 amino acids. Germline V gene lookup returns CDR1 PRHDT and CDR2 FYEKMQ (reference sequence).

This clone appeared a single time. The chain couples TRBV28 to TRBJ2-3; 7 nucleotides line up with TRBD2. V lost 8 bases and J lost 8; bases outside the gene matches: 7. The CDR3 length is 12 residues. Germline-derived CDR1 and CDR2 are MDHEN and SYDVKM. DNA of the CDR3: TGTGCCAGCCGCGGGAGTAGCGGTACGCAGTATTTT. This gives the protein CASRGSSGTQYF.

The chain couples TRBV28 to TRBJ2-1, with D maybe TRBD2 (6 bases). V was trimmed by 7 bases and J by 0 bases, leaving 13 bases between them. CDR1 MDHEN and CDR2 SYDVKM come from the germline V gene. This CDR3 is 15 amino acids long. DNA of the CDR3: TGTGCCAGCAACCTAGCGCAGAGCTCCTACAATGAGCAGTTCTTC. Encoded protein: CASNLAQSSYNEQFF.

V gene TRBV5-4 combines with J gene TRBJ2-7; D gene uncertain. Looked up from germline, CDR1 is SGHNT and CDR2 is YYREEE (reference sequence). Deletions cut 0 bases from V and 1 base from J, with 8 bases between. The CDR3 covers 14 residues. CDR3 loop: CASSLELGSYEQYF. CDR3 in DNA: TGTGCCAGCAGCTTGGAGCTAGGGTCCTACGAGCAGTACTTC.

The chain carries TRBV4-1 and TRBJ2-2; 14 nucleotides align to TRBD2. V shed 4 bases, J shed 6 bases, and the junction held 1 base outside the gene matches. Looked up from germline, CDR1 is MGHRA and CDR2 is YSYEKL. This CDR3 has 15 amino acids. Written as DNA, the CDR3 is TGCGCCAGCAGCCGGGGACTAGCGGGAGCCGGGGAGCTGTTTTTT. Translating it yields CASSRGLAGAGELFF.

The chain combines TRBV7-4 with TRBJ2-5; D is unclear. The CDR3 is 13 amino acids. The ends were cut back, 2 bases at V and 2 bases at J, with 6 bases in the middle. CDR1 and CDR2 from the germline V gene are SGHVT and SQSDAQ. The CDR3 DNA reads as TGTGCCAGCAGCTTAAGGCATCAAGAGACCCAGTACTTC. Translated: CASSLRHQETQYF.

The J gene is TRBJ2-1, the V gene TRBV10-3; 15 bases fit TRBD2. This CDR3 spans 19 amino acids. J was trimmed by 8 bases and V by 4 bases; bases with no gene match: 15. CDR1 and CDR2 (germline): ENHRY, SYGVKD. The CDR3 sequence: CAISGEGLAGGRGGDEQFF. The CDR3 DNA sequence: TGTGCCATCAGTGGGGAGGGACTAGCGGGAGGTCGTGGAGGGGATGAGCAGTTCTTC.

This clone appeared a single time. This sample also contains other DNA sequences that code for the same CDR3. This chain connects TRBV28 to TRBJ1-1; no clear D. Looked up from germline, CDR1 is MDHEN and CDR2 is SYDVKM. There are 12 residues in the CDR3. Trimming left V 5 bases short and J 2 bases short, with 6 bases between. The CDR3 DNA reads as TGTGCCAGCAGTCCCGGTAACACTGAAGCTTTCTTT. Residues: CASSPGNTEAFF.

V is TRBV25-1 and J is TRBJ2-1, with TRBD2 identical over 11 bases. Germline V CDR1 and CDR2: MGHDK, SYGVNS. This CDR3 region has 16 residues. V lost 6 bases and J lost 2; bases outside the gene matches: 6. The CDR3 here is CASSWTSGPAYNEQFF. In DNA form, the CDR3 reads TGTGCCAGCAGCTGGACTAGCGGGCCAGCCTACAATGAGCAGTTCTTC.

This sequence joins TRBV27 and TRBJ2-7, with TRBD1 matching over 8 bases. J lost 3 bases, V lost 3 bases, and 7 bases had no gene match. The CDR3 is 15 residues long. Germline V gives CDR1 MNHEY, CDR2 SMNVEV (reference sequence). The CDR3 loop is CASSFGAGGFYEQYF. CDR3 nucleotide sequence: TGTGCCAGCAGTTTCGGGGCAGGGGGCTTCTACGAGCAGTACTTC.

V gene TRBV10-2 combines with J gene TRBJ1-5; no firm D call. CDR1 is WSHSY, CDR2 SAAADI, per germline. Trimming cost V 4 bases and J 4 bases, with 8 bases left between them. CDR3 length: 13 amino acids. This chain's CDR3 is CASSGSANQPQHF. The CDR3 DNA follows: TGCGCCAGCAGTGGGTCCGCTAATCAGCCCCAGCATTTT.

This chain uses TRBV28 with TRBJ2-3, with D possibly being TRBD1 or TRBD2 (5 bases each). Germline V gene data show CDR1 as MDHEN and CDR2 as SYDVKM. V was cut by 2 bases and J by 4 bases, with 19 bases left in between. The CDR3 covers 17 residues. CDR3 sequence reads: CASSLLRDVVVPDTQYF. CDR3 nucleotide sequence: TGTGCCAGCAGTTTACTCCGGGACGTAGTGGTCCCAGATACGCAGTATTTT.

V gene TRBV5-1 combines with J gene TRBJ2-2; D remains unclear. CDR1 SGHRS and CDR2 YFSETQ come from the germline V gene. Trimming removed 1 base at V and 5 bases at J, with 12 bases between. The CDR3 has 15 amino acids. CDR3 nucleotides: TGCGCCAGCAGCTTGAGCCCTGATCCTACCGGGGAGCTGTTTTTT. Its protein is CASSLSPDPTGELFF.

The chain joins TRBV13 to TRBJ2-7; D uncertain. V was trimmed by 6 bases and J by 4 bases, leaving 10 bases between them. CDR3 length: 12 residues. Germline loops: CDR1 PRHDT, CDR2 FYEKMQ (reference sequence). In DNA, the CDR3 is TGTGCCAGCAGTCGCGCTCCATACGAGCAGTACTTC. This codes for CASSRAPYEQYF. The full variable domain, in which reference TRBV13 and TRBJ2-7 provide the parts outside the CDR3, is AAGVIQSPRHLIKEKRETATLKCYPIPRHDTVYWYQQGPGQDPQFLISFYEKMQSDKGSIPDRFSAQQFSDYHSELNMSSLELGDSALYFCASSRAPYEQYFGPGTRLTVT.